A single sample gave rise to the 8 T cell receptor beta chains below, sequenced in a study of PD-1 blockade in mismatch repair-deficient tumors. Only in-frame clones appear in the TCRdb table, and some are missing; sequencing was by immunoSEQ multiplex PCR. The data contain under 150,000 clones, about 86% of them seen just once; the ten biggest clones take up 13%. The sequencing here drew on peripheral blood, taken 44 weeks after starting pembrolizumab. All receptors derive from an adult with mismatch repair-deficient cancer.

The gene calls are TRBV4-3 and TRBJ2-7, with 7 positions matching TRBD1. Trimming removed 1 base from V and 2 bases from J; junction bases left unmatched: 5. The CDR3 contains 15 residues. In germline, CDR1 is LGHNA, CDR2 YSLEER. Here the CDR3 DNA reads TGCGCCAGCAGCCAAGCGACAGGGTTGGCCTACGAGCAGTACTTC. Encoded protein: CASSQATGLAYEQYF.

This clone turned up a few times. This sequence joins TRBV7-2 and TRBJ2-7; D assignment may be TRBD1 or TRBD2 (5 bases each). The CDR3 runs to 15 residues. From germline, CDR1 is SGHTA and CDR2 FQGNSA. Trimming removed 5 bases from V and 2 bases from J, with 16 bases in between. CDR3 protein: CASSPRDLGAYEQYF. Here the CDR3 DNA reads TGTGCCAGCAGCCCCCGGGACCTAGGGGCCTACGAGCAGTACTTC. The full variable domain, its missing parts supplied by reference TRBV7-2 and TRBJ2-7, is GAGVSQSPSNKVTEKGKDVELRCDPISGHTALYWYRQSLGQGLEFLIYFQGNSAPDKSGLPSDRFSAERTGGSVSTLTIQRTQQEDSAVYLCASSPRDLGAYEQYFGPGTRLTVT.

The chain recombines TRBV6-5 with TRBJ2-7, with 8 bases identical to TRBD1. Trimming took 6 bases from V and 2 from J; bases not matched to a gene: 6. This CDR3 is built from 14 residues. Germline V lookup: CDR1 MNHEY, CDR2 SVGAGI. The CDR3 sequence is CASSVGTGAYEQYF. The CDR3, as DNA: TGTGCCAGCAGCGTCGGGACAGGCGCCTACGAGCAGTACTTC.

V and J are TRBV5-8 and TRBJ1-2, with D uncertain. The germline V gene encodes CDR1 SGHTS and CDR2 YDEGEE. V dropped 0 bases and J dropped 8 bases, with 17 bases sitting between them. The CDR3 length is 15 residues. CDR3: CASSLDRNYGRGYTF. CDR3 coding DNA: TGTGCCAGCAGCTTGGATAGGAACTATGGGAGAGGCTACACCTTC.

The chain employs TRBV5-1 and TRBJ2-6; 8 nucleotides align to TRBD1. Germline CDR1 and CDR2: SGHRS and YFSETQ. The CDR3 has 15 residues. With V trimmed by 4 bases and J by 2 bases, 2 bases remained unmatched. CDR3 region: CASSVGQAGANVLTF. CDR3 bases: TGCGCCAGCAGCGTGGGACAGGCTGGGGCCAACGTCCTGACTTTC.

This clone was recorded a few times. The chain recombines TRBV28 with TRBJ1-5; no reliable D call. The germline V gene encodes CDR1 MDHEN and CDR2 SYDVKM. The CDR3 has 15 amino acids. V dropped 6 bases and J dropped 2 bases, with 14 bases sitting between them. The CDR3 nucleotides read TGTGCCAGCAGACGACCGGCTATTGGCAATCAGCCCCAGCATTTT. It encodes CASRRPAIGNQPQHF.

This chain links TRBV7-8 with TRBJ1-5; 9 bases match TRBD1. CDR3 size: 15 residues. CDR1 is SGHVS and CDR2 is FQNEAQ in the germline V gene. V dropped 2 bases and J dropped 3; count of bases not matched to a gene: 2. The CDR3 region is CASSLRTGDNQPQHF. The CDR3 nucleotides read TGTGCCAGCAGCTTAAGGACAGGGGACAATCAGCCCCAGCATTTT.

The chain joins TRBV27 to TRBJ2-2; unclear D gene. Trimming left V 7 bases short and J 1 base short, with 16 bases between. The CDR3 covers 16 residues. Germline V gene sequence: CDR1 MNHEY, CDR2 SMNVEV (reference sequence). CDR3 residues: CASNTLLPENTGELFF. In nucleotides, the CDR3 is TGTGCCAGCAATACCCTTCTCCCAGAGAACACCGGGGAGCTGTTTTTT.